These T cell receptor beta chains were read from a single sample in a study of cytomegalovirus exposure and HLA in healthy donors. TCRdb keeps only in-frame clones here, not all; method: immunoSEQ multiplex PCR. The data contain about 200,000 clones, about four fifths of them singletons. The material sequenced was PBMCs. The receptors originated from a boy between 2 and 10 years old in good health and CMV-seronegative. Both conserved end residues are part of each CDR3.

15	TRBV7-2	CASSPIRGYQETQYF
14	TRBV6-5	CASRTSGGTYEQYF
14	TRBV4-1	CASSEPGINSPLHF
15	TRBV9	CASSVVGAPYNEQFF
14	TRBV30	CAWSSTGVIYEQYF
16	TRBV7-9	CASSPGLAGGQETQYF
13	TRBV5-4	CASSGTGSHEQFF
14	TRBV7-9	CASSLQGVPDTIYF
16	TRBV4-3	CASSQVLGDKTNGYTF
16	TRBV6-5	CASSYSTGAGGGGYTF
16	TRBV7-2	CASSSTYRGRNTEAFF
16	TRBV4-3	CASSQEGGGAAYIQYF
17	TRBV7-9	CSSSSRSPLNAGNTIYF
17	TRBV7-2	CASSLAPQRGGRETQYF
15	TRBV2	CASSPPRSAGDTQYF
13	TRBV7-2	CASRAGRHYGYTF
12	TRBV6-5	CASSLRGGDAFF